The 7 T cell receptor beta chains presented below share a single source sample, sequenced in a study of cytomegalovirus exposure and HLA in healthy donors. PCR primers comprised 60 Vbeta and 13 Jbeta primers. Assay: immunoSEQ multiplex PCR; the TCRdb copy retains only in-frame clones and omits some. The repertoire holds around 120,000 clones, with approximately 80% as singletons. The sequenced material came from PBMCs. The receptors come from a middle-aged woman in good health and CMV-seropositive.

The rearrangement links TRBV7-9 to TRBJ2-6; 8 nucleotides agree with TRBD1. The CDR3 sequence is 19 residues long. CDR1 is SEHNR, CDR2 FQNEAQ, per germline (reference sequence). J was trimmed by 1 base and V by 0 bases; bases with no gene match: 8. The CDR3 sequence is CASSLARTGTHSGANVLTF. The DNA of the CDR3 is TGTGCCAGCAGCTTAGCCAGGACAGGGACTCATTCTGGGGCCAACGTCCTGACTTTC.

The genes are TRBV29-1 and TRBJ2-7; 10 bases map to TRBD1. This CDR3 has 12 residues. Losses at the gene ends were 4 bases for V and 4 bases for J; bases not matched to a gene: 1. Germline CDR1 SQVTM, CDR2 ANQGSEA. The chain's CDR3 is CSVGGQGYEQYF. The CDR3 nucleotides are TGCAGCGTTGGGGGACAGGGGTACGAGCAGTACTTC.

The chain has TRBV18 and TRBJ2-5, with 12 bases aligning to TRBD2. The germline V gene has CDR1 KGHSH and CDR2 LQKENI. V dropped 3 bases and J dropped 0; count of bases not matched to a gene: 2. CDR3 length equals 16 residues. The CDR3 loop is CASSPGLAGHQETQYF. CDR3 sequence (DNA): TGTGCCAGCTCACCCGGACTAGCGGGGCACCAAGAGACCCAGTACTTC.

V usage is TRBV5-1 and J usage is TRBJ1-1; D remains unclear. Looked up from germline, CDR1 is SGHRS and CDR2 is YFSETQ. Trimming pared 1 base from V and 3 bases from J, leaving 10 bases between. The CDR3 length is 14 residues. Here the CDR3 DNA reads TGCGCCAGCAGCTTGTCCGGCCAGGACACTGAAGCTTTCTTT. As protein: CASSLSGQDTEAFF.

This clone was recorded only once. The chain has TRBV7-2 and TRBJ1-2; 7 positions match TRBD1. Trimming took 11 bases from V and 3 from J; bases not matched to a gene: 6. There are 12 residues in the CDR3. CDR1 is SGHTA, CDR2 FQGNSA, per germline. CDR3 region: CADRVEDYGYTF. The CDR3 coding sequence is TGTGCCGACAGGGTCGAGGACTATGGCTACACCTTC.

CDR3 nucleotide sequence: TGCGCCAGCAGTCAACGAGGGAGGACCCAGTACTTC. Translation gives CASSQRGRTQYF. V is TRBV23-1 and J is TRBJ2-5, with D maybe TRBD2 (5 bases). TRBV23-1 is given ORF status, its function remaining uncertain. The length of the CDR3 is 12 residues. Trimming stripped 2 bases from V and 7 bases from J, with 8 bases between.

The rearrangement joins TRBV7-9 to TRBJ1-2; D may be TRBD1 (6 bases). V was shortened by 1 base and J by 4 bases, with 7 bases between the two germline ends. The CDR3 contains 13 residues. Germline CDR1 reads SEHNR; CDR2 reads FQNEAQ (reference sequence). The CDR3 sequence: CASSLEGGYGYTF. For the CDR3, the DNA is TGTGCCAGCAGCTTAGAAGGGGGCTATGGCTACACCTTC. Combining the CDR3 with reference TRBV7-9 and TRBJ1-2 gives the whole variable domain DTGVSQNPRHKITKRGQNVTFRCDPISEHNRLYWYRQTLGQGPEFLTYFQNEAQLEKSRLLSDRFSAERPKGSFSTLEIQRTEQGDSAMYLCASSLEGGYGYTFGSGTRLTVV.